What follows are 19 T cell receptor beta chains derived from one specimen sequenced in a study of PD-L1 blockade in urothelial cancer. The assay was immunoSEQ multiplex PCR, and TCRdb's table has in-frame clones only and misses some. The data show under 130,000 clones, 70% to 85% seen once. The source was PBMCs, collected around atezolizumab (anti-PD-L1) treatment. These receptors originate from a man aged 50-60 years with urothelial cancer.

This chain connects TRBV30 to TRBJ1-5, with TRBD1 matching over 7 bases. The CDR3 loop spans 14 amino acids. Trimming cost V 4 bases and J 5 bases; bases outside gene matches: 8. Germline V CDR1 and CDR2: GTSNPN, SVGIG (reference sequence). CDR3 in amino acids: CAWNTGTAYQPQHF. The CDR3, as DNA: TGTGCCTGGAACACCGGGACAGCTTATCAGCCCCAGCATTTT.

The rearrangement uses TRBV18 and TRBJ1-5, with D perhaps matching TRBD1 (6 bases). The germline V gene encodes CDR1 KGHSH and CDR2 LQKENI. The germline V and J ends were trimmed by 4 bases and 2 bases, with 9 bases remaining between them. The CDR3 sequence is 14 residues long. The CDR3 is CASSLAGGNQPQHF. CDR3 nucleotide sequence: TGTGCCAGCTCACTCGCAGGGGGCAATCAGCCCCAGCATTTT.

This sequence joins TRBV7-9 and TRBJ2-1, with D tentatively TRBD2 (5 bases). The germline CDR1 and CDR2 sequences are SEHNR and FQNEAQ (reference sequence). The V end lost 1 base, the J end lost 1 base, and 11 bases lay between the germline ends. The CDR3 covers 16 residues. The CDR3 nucleotides are TGTGCCAGCAGCTTAGAAGCGCTAGCATCCTACAATGAGCAGTTCTTC. Protein sequence: CASSLEALASYNEQFF.

V is TRBV10-2 and J is TRBJ2-5; TRBD1 aligns across 8 bases. This CDR3 has 14 residues. J was trimmed by 0 bases and V by 6 bases; bases with no gene match: 3. From germline, CDR1 is WSHSY and CDR2 SAAADI. CDR3 nucleotides: TGCGCCAGCAGAGGACAGGGCTACCAAGAGACCCAGTACTTC. Translation gives CASRGQGYQETQYF.

The DNA of the CDR3 is TGTGCCACCAGCAGAGTTCCAGCTAACTATGGCTACACCTTC. It specifies CATSRVPANYGYTF. This chain joins TRBV15 and TRBJ1-2; D unclear. Germline V CDR1 and CDR2: LNHNV, YYDKDF (reference sequence). The CDR3 length is 14 residues. The V end was cut by 1 base, the J end by 0 bases, with 6 bases between.

The chain is built from TRBV28 and TRBJ2-2, with D possibly matching TRBD2 (5 bases). This CDR3 has 15 residues. V was trimmed by 6 bases and J by 0 bases, leaving 11 bases between them. Germline CDR1 MDHEN, CDR2 SYDVKM. The CDR3 nucleotides read TGTGCCAGCAGGGCCCCCGGGGCGAACACCGGGGAGCTGTTTTTT. Translation: CASRAPGANTGELFF.

The chain recombines TRBV15 with TRBJ2-2; TRBD1 agrees at 7 bases. Germline values: CDR1 LNHNV, CDR2 YYDKDF (reference sequence). The CDR3 covers 14 residues. V gave up 8 bases and J gave up 3 bases; unmatched junction bases: 6. CDR3 bases: TGTGCCACCGAGGGGGCGCCGTACACCGGGGAGCTGTTTTTT. Translated: CATEGAPYTGELFF.

This sequence joins TRBV19 and TRBJ2-1; 9 bases are shared with TRBD1. With V trimmed by 1 base and J by 0 bases, 10 bases remained unmatched. Germline CDR1 LNHDA, CDR2 SQIVND (reference sequence). The CDR3 is 19 amino acids. CDR3 nucleotides: TGTGCCAGTAGTATAGGGGGGGGACAGGGACAAATCTCCTACAATGAGCAGTTCTTC. Amino acids: CASSIGGGQGQISYNEQFF.

This CDR3 is CASRASGRVSNEQFF. The CDR3 bases are TGTGCCAGCAGAGCAAGCGGGAGGGTTTCCAATGAGCAGTTCTTC. The genes are TRBV5-5 and TRBJ2-1, with 10 bases matching TRBD2. CDR1 is SGHKS and CDR2 is YYEKEE in the germline V gene (reference sequence). V trimming: 5 bases; J trimming: 6 bases; junction bases outside the gene matches: 8. The CDR3 is 15 amino acids.

The chain combines TRBV9 with TRBJ2-3; D might be TRBD2 (5 bases). The CDR3 length is 15 residues. CDR1 is SGDLS, CDR2 YYNGEE, per germline. The ends were cut back, 4 bases at V and 1 base at J, with 13 bases in the middle. CDR3 amino acids: CASSLGSAGTDTQYF. The CDR3, as DNA: TGTGCCAGCAGCCTAGGGAGCGCTGGCACAGATACGCAGTATTTT.

The rearrangement uses TRBV5-4 and TRBJ2-3, with TRBD2 matching over 10 bases. CDR1 and CDR2 (germline): SGHNT, YYREEE (reference sequence). The CDR3 covers 18 residues. The junction had 11 bases not matched to a gene; V was cut back by 4 bases and J by 0 bases. The CDR3 reads CASSRGASGSLSTDTQYF. Here the CDR3 DNA reads TGTGCCAGCAGCCGAGGGGCTAGCGGGAGCTTAAGCACAGATACGCAGTATTTT. Full variable domain (outside the CDR3, taken from reference TRBV5-4 and TRBJ2-3): ETGVTQSPTHLIKTRGQQVTLRCSSQSGHNTVSWYQQALGQGPQFIFQYYREEENGRGNFPPRFSGLQFPNYSSELNVNALELDDSALYLCASSRGASGSLSTDTQYFGPGTRLTVL.

V is TRBV11-2 and J is TRBJ2-7; 9 bases map to TRBD2. J gave up 2 bases and V 2 bases, and 1 base lay outside the gene matches. Germline V gives CDR1 SGHAT, CDR2 FQNNGV. The CDR3 consists of 14 residues. The CDR3: CASSLLAGPYEQYF. CDR3 coding DNA: TGTGCCAGCAGCTTACTAGCGGGGCCCTACGAGCAGTACTTC.

The sample holds a few counts of this clone. The junction and the germline gene differ at one end; a read error may be behind it. This chain's CDR3 is CASRTTPSGLLF. For the CDR3, the DNA is TGTGCCAGCAGAACCACCCCTAGCGGGTTACTCTTC. The rearrangement uses TRBV2 and TRBJ2-1; 8 positions match TRBD2. This CDR3 has 12 residues. Germline V gene sequence: CDR1 SNHLY, CDR2 FYNNEI.

The chain recombines TRBV5-4 with TRBJ2-7; 9 positions match TRBD1. Germline assignment: CDR1 SGHNT and CDR2 YYREEE (reference sequence). The CDR3 sequence is 15 residues long. Trimming took 4 bases from V and 7 from J; bases not matched to a gene: 12. In DNA, the CDR3 is TGTGCCAGCAGCCCCGGGGGGACAGGGTCGAGGGAGCAGTACTTC. Protein product: CASSPGGTGSREQYF.

CDR3 amino acids: CASSLVGGGQNEQYF. The CDR3 DNA sequence: TGTGCCAGCAGCTTAGTGGGCGGGGGTCAGAACGAGCAGTACTTC. The V and J genes are TRBV7-2 and TRBJ2-7; TRBD2 matches 7 bases. J was trimmed by 5 bases and V by 1 base; bases with no gene match: 8. The CDR3 is made up of 15 amino acids. Germline V lookup: CDR1 SGHTA, CDR2 FQGNSA.

The V gene is TRBV10-1, the J gene TRBJ2-1; 7 positions agree with TRBD2. After removal of 0 bases from V and 8 bases from J, the junction contained 7 bases not matched to a gene. The V gene's germline CDR1 is WNHNN and CDR2 SYGVQD (reference sequence). The CDR3 is 15 residues long. CDR3 in amino acids: CASSESREIVYEQFF. As DNA, the CDR3 is TGCGCCAGCAGTGAGTCGCGGGAGATTGTGTATGAGCAGTTCTTC.

In its sample, this clone was seen once. The CDR3 loop is CASSFYTGTKETQYF. The CDR3 DNA is TGTGCCAGCAGTTTCTACACCGGGACTAAAGAGACCCAGTACTTC. The gene calls are TRBV28 and TRBJ2-5; 7 bases agree with TRBD2. Germline V CDR1 and CDR2: MDHEN, SYDVKM. This CDR3 contains 15 residues. Trimming took 3 bases from V and 3 from J; bases not matched to a gene: 7.

Notes on this clone: At one end, the junction sequence differs from germline, possibly due to a read error. CDR3 loop: CASRLGQTTPATQYF. The CDR3 coding sequence is TGTGCCAGCAGGTTAGGACAGACAACCCCGGCGACCCAGTACTTC. The chain couples TRBV11-2 to TRBJ2-5; possibly TRBD1 for D (6 bases). Germline CDR1 is SGHAT and CDR2 is FQNNGV. The CDR3 loop spans 15 amino acids.

This chain joins TRBV6-6 and TRBJ2-3; 7 nucleotides align to TRBD2. The junction had 14 bases not matched to a gene; V was cut back by 5 bases and J by 6 bases. There are 16 residues in the CDR3. CDR1 and CDR2 from the germline V gene are MNHNY and SVGAGI (reference sequence). This CDR3 reads CASSGLGRELRDTQYF. DNA of the CDR3: TGTGCCAGCAGTGGCCTAGGGCGGGAGCTTAGGGATACGCAGTATTTT.